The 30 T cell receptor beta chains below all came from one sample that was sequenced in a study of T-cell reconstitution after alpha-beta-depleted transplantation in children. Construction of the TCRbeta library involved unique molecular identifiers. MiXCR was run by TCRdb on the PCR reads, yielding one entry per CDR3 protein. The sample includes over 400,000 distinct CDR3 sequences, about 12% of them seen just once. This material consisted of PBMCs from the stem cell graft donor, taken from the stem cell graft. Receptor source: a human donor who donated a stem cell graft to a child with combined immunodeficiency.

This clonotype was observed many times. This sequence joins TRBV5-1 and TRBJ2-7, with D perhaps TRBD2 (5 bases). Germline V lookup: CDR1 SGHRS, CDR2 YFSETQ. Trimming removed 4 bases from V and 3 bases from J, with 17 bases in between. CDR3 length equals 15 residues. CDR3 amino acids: CASSVRPGEYYEQYF. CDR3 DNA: TGCGCCAGCAGCGTCAGGCCCGGGGAATACTACGAGCAGTACTTC.

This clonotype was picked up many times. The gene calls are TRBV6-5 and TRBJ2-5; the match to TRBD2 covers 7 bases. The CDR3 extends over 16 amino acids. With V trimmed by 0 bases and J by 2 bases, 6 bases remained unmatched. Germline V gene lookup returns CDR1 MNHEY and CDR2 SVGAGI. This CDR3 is CASSYSSSGPQETQYF. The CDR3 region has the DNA TGTGCCAGCAGTTACTCATCTAGCGGACCACAAGAGACCCAGTACTTC.

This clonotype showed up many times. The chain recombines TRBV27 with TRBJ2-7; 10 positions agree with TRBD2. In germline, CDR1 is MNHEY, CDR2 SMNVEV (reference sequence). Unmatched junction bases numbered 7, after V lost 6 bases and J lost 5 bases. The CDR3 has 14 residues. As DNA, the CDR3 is TGTGCCAGCAGGGCTAGCGGGAGTTGGAACGAGCAGTACTTC. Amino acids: CASRASGSWNEQYF.

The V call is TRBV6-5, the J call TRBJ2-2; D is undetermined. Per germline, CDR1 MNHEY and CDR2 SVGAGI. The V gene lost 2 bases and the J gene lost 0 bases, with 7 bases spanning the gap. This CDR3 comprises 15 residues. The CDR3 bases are TGTGCCAGCAGTTACGGCAGCGCGAACACCGGGGAGCTGTTTTTT. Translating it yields CASSYGSANTGELFF.

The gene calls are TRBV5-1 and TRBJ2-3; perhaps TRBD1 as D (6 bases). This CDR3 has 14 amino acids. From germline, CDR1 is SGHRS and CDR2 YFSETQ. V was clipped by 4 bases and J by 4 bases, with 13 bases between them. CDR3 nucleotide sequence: TGCGCCAGCAGCAAGGACAGTGGCCCAGATACGCAGTATTTT. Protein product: CASSKDSGPDTQYF.

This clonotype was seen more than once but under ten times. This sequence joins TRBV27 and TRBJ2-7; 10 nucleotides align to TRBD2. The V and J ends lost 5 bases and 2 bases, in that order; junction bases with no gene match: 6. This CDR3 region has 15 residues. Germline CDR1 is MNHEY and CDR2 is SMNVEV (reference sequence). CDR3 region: CASSEGTSETYEQYF. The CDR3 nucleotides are TGTGCCAGCAGTGAAGGGACTAGCGAGACCTACGAGCAGTACTTC.

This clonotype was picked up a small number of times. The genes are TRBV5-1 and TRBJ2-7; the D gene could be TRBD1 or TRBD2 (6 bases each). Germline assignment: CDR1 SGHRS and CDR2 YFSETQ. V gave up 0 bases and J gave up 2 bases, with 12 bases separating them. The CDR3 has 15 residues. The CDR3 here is CASSLAGDTTYEQYF. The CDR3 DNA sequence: TGCGCCAGCAGCTTGGCGGGGGACACAACCTACGAGCAGTACTTC.

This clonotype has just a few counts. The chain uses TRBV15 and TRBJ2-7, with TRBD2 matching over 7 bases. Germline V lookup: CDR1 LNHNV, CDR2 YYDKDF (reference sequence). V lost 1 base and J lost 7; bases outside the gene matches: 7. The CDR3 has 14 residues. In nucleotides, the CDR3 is TGTGCCACCAGCAGAGGACTAGCTGCAGGGGAGCAGTACTTC. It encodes CATSRGLAAGEQYF.

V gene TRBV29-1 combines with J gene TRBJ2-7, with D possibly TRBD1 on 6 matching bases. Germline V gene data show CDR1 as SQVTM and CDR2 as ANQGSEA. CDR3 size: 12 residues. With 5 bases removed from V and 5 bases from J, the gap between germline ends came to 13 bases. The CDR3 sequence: CSVRTVDDEQYF. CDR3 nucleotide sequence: TGCAGCGTTCGGACAGTGGACGACGAGCAGTACTTC.

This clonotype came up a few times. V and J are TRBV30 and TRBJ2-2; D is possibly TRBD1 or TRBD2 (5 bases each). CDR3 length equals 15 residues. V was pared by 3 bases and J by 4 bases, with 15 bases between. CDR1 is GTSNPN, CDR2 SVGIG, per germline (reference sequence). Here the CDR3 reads CAWRVAVGRTGELFF. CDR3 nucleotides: TGTGCCTGGAGGGTTGCAGTGGGACGCACCGGGGAGCTGTTTTTT.

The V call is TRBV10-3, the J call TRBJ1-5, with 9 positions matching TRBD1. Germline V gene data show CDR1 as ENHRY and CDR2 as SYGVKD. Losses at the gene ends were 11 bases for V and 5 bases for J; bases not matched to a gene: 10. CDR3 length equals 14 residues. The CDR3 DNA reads TGTGCCGTACGCCGGGACAGGGAGGATCAGCCCCAGCATTTT. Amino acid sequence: CAVRRDREDQPQHF.

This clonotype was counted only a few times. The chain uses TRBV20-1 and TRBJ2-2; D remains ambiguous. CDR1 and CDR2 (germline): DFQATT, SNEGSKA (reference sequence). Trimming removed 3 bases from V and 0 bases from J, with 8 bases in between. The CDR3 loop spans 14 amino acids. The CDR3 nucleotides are TGCAGTGCTAGGACCAGAACGAACACCGGGGAGCTGTTTTTT. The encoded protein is CSARTRTNTGELFF.

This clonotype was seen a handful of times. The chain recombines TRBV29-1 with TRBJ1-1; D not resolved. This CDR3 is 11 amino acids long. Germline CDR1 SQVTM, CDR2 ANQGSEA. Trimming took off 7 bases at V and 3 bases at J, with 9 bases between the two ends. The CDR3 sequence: CSGWKDTEAFF. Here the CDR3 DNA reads TGCAGCGGATGGAAGGACACTGAAGCTTTCTTT.

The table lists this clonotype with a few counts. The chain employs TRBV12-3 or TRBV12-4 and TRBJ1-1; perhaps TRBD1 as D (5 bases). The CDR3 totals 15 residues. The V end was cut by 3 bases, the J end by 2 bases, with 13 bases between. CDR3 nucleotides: TGTGCCAGCAGTTTGATCGGGGGGATCAACACTGAAGCTTTCTTT. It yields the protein CASSLIGGINTEAFF.

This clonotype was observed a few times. The CDR3: CASSSRRREGNQPQHF. The DNA for the CDR3 is TGTGCCAGCAGCTCAAGGCGCAGGGAGGGCAATCAGCCCCAGCATTTT. The genes are TRBV7-8 and TRBJ1-5; D is perhaps TRBD1 (5 bases). Germline V gene lookup returns CDR1 SGHVS and CDR2 FQNEAQ. CDR3 length: 16 amino acids. Trimming stripped 4 bases from V and 2 bases from J, with 15 bases between.

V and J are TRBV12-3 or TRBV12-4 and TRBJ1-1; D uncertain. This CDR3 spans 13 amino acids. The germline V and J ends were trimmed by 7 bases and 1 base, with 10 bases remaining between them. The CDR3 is CASIPEGNTEAFF. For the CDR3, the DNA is TGTGCCAGCATCCCTGAGGGGAACACTGAAGCTTTCTTT.

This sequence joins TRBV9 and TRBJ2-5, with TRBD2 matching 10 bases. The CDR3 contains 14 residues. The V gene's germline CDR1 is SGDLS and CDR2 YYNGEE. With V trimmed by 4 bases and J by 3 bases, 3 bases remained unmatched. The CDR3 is CASSLGTSEETQYF. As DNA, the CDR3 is TGTGCCAGCAGCTTGGGGACTAGCGAAGAGACCCAGTACTTC.

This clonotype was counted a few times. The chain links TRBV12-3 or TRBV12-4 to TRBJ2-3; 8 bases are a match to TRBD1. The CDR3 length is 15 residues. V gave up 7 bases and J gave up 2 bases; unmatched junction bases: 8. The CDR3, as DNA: TGTGCCAGCACCCGACAGGGGACAGCCACAGATACGCAGTATTTT. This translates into CASTRQGTATDTQYF.

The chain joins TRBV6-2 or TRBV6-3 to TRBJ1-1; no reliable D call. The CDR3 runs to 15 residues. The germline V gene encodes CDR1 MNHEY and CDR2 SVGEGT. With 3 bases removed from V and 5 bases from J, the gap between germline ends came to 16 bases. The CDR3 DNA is TGTGCCAGCAGTTATGGGAGCGGGCGAGGGACTGAAGCTTTCTTT. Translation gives CASSYGSGRGTEAFF.

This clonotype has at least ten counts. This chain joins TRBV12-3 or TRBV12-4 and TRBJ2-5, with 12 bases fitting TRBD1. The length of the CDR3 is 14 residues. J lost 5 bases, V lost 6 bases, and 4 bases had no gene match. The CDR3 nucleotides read TGTGCCAGCAGCCGGGACAGGGGGCGTGAGACCCAGTACTTC. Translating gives CASSRDRGRETQYF.

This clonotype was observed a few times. CDR3: CASSPLTGTGLETQYF. In DNA, the CDR3 is TGTGCCAGCAGCCCCCTTACCGGGACAGGGTTAGAGACCCAGTACTTC. The chain uses TRBV7-9 and TRBJ2-5, with 9 bases identical to TRBD1. Unmatched junction bases numbered 11, after V lost 5 bases and J lost 4 bases. This CDR3 comprises 16 residues. The germline V gene has CDR1 SEHNR and CDR2 FQNEAQ (reference sequence).

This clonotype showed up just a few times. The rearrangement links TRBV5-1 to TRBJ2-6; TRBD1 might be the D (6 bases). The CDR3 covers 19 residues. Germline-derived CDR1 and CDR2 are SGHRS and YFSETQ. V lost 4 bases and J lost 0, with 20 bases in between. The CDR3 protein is CASSLSPQGIFSGANVLTF. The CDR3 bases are TGCGCCAGCAGCCTCTCCCCCCAGGGGATTTTCTCTGGGGCCAACGTCCTGACTTTC.

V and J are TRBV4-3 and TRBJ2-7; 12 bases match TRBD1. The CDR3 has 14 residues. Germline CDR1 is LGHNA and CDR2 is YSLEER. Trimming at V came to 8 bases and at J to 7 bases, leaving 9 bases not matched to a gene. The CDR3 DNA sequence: TGCGCCAGCTGCTCTGGGACAGGGGGCGAAGAGCAGTACTTC. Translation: CASCSGTGGEEQYF.

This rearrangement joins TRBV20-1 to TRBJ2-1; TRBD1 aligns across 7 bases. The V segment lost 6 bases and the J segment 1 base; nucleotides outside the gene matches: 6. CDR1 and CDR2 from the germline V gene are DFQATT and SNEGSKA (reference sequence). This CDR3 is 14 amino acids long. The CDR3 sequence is CSAQGQSSYNEQFF. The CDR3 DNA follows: TGCAGTGCCCAGGGACAGAGTTCCTACAATGAGCAGTTCTTC.

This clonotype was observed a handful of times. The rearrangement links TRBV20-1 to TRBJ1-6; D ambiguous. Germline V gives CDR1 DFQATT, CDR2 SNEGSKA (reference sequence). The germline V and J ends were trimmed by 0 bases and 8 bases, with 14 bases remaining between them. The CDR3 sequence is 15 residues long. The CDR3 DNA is TGCAGTGCTAGAGATGGATACAGTGAATATTCACCCCTCCACTTT. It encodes CSARDGYSEYSPLHF.

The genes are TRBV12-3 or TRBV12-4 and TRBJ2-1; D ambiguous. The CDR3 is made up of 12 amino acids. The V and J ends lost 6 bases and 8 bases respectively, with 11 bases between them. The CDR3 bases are TGTGCCAGCAGCCCACGTTCGCATGAGCAGTTCTTC. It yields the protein CASSPRSHEQFF.

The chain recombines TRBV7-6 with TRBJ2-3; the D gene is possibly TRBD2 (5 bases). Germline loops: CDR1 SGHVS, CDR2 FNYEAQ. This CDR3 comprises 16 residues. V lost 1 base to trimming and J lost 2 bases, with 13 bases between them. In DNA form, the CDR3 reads TGTGCCAGCAGCTTAGGACGGGGAGACCTCACAGATACGCAGTATTTT. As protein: CASSLGRGDLTDTQYF.

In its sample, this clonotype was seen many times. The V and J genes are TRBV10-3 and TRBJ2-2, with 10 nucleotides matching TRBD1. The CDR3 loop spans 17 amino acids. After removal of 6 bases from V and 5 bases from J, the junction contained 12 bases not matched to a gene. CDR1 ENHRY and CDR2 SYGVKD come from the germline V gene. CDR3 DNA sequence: TGTGCCATCAGCCCCCTAGGGACAGGGGAAGGGACCGGGGAGCTGTTTTTT. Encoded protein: CAISPLGTGEGTGELFF.

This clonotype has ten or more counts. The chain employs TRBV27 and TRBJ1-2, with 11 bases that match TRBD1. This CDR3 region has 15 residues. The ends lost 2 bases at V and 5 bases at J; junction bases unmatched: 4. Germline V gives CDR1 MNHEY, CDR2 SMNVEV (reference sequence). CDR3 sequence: CASSLGQGATYGYTF. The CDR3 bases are TGTGCCAGCAGTTTAGGACAGGGGGCAACTTATGGCTACACCTTC.

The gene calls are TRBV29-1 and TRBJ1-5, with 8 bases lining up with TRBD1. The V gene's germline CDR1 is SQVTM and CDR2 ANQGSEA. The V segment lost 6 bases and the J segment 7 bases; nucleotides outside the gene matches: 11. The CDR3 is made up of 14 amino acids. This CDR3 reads CSVAGQGLNQPQHF. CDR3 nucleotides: TGCAGCGTAGCTGGACAGGGATTAAACCAGCCCCAGCATTTT. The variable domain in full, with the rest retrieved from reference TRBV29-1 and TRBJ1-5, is SAVISQKPSRDICQRGTSLTIQCQVDSQVTMMFWYRQQPGQSLTLIATANQGSEATYESGFVIDKFPISRPNLTFSTLTVSNMSPEDSSIYLCSVAGQGLNQPQHFGDGTRLSIL.